The 30 T cell receptor beta chains below were found in one sample sequenced in a study of cytomegalovirus exposure and HLA in healthy donors. The PCR was carried out with 60 Vbeta primers and 13 Jbeta primers. The method was immunoSEQ multiplex PCR; TCRdb's version includes in-frame clones alone and lacks a portion of them. This table holds over 130,000 clones, more than 60% found once. Sequenced: PBMCs. Receptors were obtained from an older woman in good health and CMV-seronegative.

The chain is built from TRBV7-9 and TRBJ2-3; D is ambiguous. Trimming removed 10 bases from V and 0 bases from J, with 14 bases in between. Germline-derived CDR1 and CDR2 are SEHNR and FQNEAQ (reference sequence). This CDR3 is 14 amino acids long. CDR3 coding DNA: TGTGCCACCGCGGTTAGCCGAAGCACAGATACGCAGTATTTT. Protein sequence: CATAVSRSTDTQYF.

This clone was observed a single time. The chain has TRBV19 and TRBJ2-4; D is undetermined. The CDR3 runs 15 residues. Germline V gene data show CDR1 as LNHDA and CDR2 as SQIVND (reference sequence). Between the trimmed V and J ends, which lost 3 bases and 0 bases, there was a span of 9 bases. The DNA of the CDR3 is TGTGCCAGTAGTATTGGGCAACTAGCCAAAAACATTCAGTACTTC. It specifies CASSIGQLAKNIQYF.

The chain employs TRBV13 and TRBJ2-7; 14 bases agree with TRBD2. V dropped 5 bases and J dropped 7; count of bases not matched to a gene: 10. This CDR3 is 16 amino acids long. Germline loops: CDR1 PRHDT, CDR2 FYEKMQ (reference sequence). This CDR3 is CASSTWTSGRSGEQYF. In nucleotides, the CDR3 is TGTGCCAGCAGCACCTGGACTAGCGGGAGGTCGGGGGAGCAGTACTTC.

The V and J genes are TRBV9 and TRBJ2-7; TRBD2 agrees at 7 bases. CDR1 is SGDLS, CDR2 YYNGEE, per germline. CDR3 size: 13 residues. V was pared by 4 bases and J by 4 bases, with 5 bases of the junction left unmatched. CDR3 DNA: TGTGCCAGCAGCAGAGCGGGAAGTTACGAGCAGTACTTC. The encoded protein is CASSRAGSYEQYF.

The chain is built from TRBV28 and TRBJ1-2; no clear D. Germline V gene data show CDR1 as MDHEN and CDR2 as SYDVKM. The CDR3 spans 14 residues. The germline V and J ends were trimmed by 2 bases and 1 base, with 8 bases remaining between them. This CDR3 reads CASSLIGSNYGYTF. The CDR3 DNA reads as TGTGCCAGCAGTTTAATTGGGAGTAACTATGGCTACACCTTC.

The chain combines TRBV28 with TRBJ1-2; possible D gene TRBD1, 5 bases. This CDR3 region has 14 residues. From germline, CDR1 is MDHEN and CDR2 SYDVKM. Trimming stripped 4 bases from V and 4 bases from J, with 13 bases between. CDR3 sequence (DNA): TGTGCCAGCAGTTCGCCCGAAGGGGTCTATGGCTACACCTTC. It yields the protein CASSSPEGVYGYTF.

This clone was seen more than once but under ten times. The V gene is TRBV4-3, the J gene TRBJ1-2, with 8 bases fitting TRBD1. V lost 0 bases, J lost 7 bases, and 10 bases stayed unmatched. Germline V lookup: CDR1 LGHNA, CDR2 YSLEER. CDR3 size: 16 residues. The CDR3 nucleotides read TGCGCCAGCAGCCAAGATGAGGACAGGGTCGGCCGTGGCTACACCTTC. Its protein is CASSQDEDRVGRGYTF.

The chain links TRBV28 to TRBJ2-7; 10 bases fit TRBD2. CDR1 and CDR2 (germline): MDHEN, SYDVKM. After removal of 6 bases from V and 2 bases from J, the junction contained 10 bases not matched to a gene. This CDR3 spans 16 amino acids. DNA for the CDR3: TGTGCCAGCAGCCGACATCTAGCGGGAGCCACCTACGAGCAGTACTTC. Protein product: CASSRHLAGATYEQYF.

This clone showed up just a few times. The V gene is TRBV6-1, the J gene TRBJ1-1; D remains ambiguous. The CDR3 sequence is 14 residues long. Per germline, CDR1 MNHNS and CDR2 SASEGT. Trimming stripped 10 bases from V and 0 bases from J, with 15 bases between. CDR3 region: CATRWANLNTEAFF. CDR3 nucleotides: TGTGCCACCCGGTGGGCCAATTTGAACACTGAAGCTTTCTTT.

The chain uses TRBV7-9 and TRBJ2-5; D remains ambiguous. The J call may not be correct, given that the DNA end is closer to TRBJ2-7. The CDR3 spans 12 residues. Looked up from germline, CDR1 is SEHNR and CDR2 is FQNEAQ (reference sequence). CDR3 bases: TGTGCCAGCAGCCGCGCGAGATACGAGCAGTACTTC. This sequence encodes CASSRARYEQYF.

This chain uses TRBV19 with TRBJ2-1; the match to TRBD1 covers 10 bases. Germline-derived CDR1 and CDR2 are LNHDA and SQIVND (reference sequence). V trimming: 5 bases; J trimming: 3 bases; junction bases outside the gene matches: 7. The CDR3 totals 16 residues. The CDR3 is CASSSSGTGVYNEQFF. In DNA form, the CDR3 reads TGTGCCAGTAGTTCATCGGGGACAGGGGTCTACAATGAGCAGTTCTTC.

This chain links TRBV28 with TRBJ2-5, with a tentative D call TRBD2 (5 bases). Germline V gene sequence: CDR1 MDHEN, CDR2 SYDVKM. Trimming stripped 11 bases from V and 2 bases from J, with 15 bases between. This CDR3 contains 13 residues. CDR3 amino acids: CALKGGSQETQYF. In nucleotides, the CDR3 is TGTGCCCTCAAAGGAGGATCTCAAGAGACCCAGTACTTC.

The chain combines TRBV14 with TRBJ1-6; D might be TRBD1 (6 bases). This CDR3 comprises 14 residues. Trimming left V 3 bases short and J 6 bases short, with 9 bases between. Germline V gene sequence: CDR1 SGHDN, CDR2 FVKESK. The CDR3 bases are TGTGCCAGCAGCCAGGGGGCAACTAATTCACCCCTCCACTTT. Residues: CASSQGATNSPLHF.

V is TRBV19 and J is TRBJ1-2, with unresolved D. V dropped 7 bases and J dropped 1 base, with 19 bases sitting between them. In germline, CDR1 is LNHDA, CDR2 SQIVND (reference sequence). The CDR3 has 16 residues. This CDR3 reads CASTLGHAAINYGYTF. CDR3 bases: TGTGCCAGTACCCTTGGGCACGCCGCTATTAACTATGGCTACACCTTC.

This clone was observed a few times. This chain links TRBV5-1 with TRBJ2-1; 7 bases fit TRBD1. The junction had 2 bases not matched to a gene; V was cut back by 2 bases and J by 3 bases. Looked up from germline, CDR1 is SGHRS and CDR2 is YFSETQ. The CDR3 is 14 amino acids. The CDR3 is CASSFRDSYNEQFF. The CDR3 region has the DNA TGCGCCAGCAGCTTCCGGGACAGCTACAATGAGCAGTTCTTC.

The gene calls are TRBV4-3 and TRBJ2-1, with D tentatively TRBD1 (5 bases). The germline CDR1 and CDR2 sequences are LGHNA and YSLEER. Trimming pared 2 bases from V and 3 bases from J, leaving 11 bases between. This CDR3 has 15 residues. The CDR3 is CASSQLQGDYNEQFF. In DNA, the CDR3 is TGCGCCAGCAGCCAACTCCAGGGCGACTACAATGAGCAGTTCTTC.

The chain links TRBV7-9 to TRBJ1-1; TRBD1 might be the D (5 bases). The CDR3 runs 13 residues. Germline V gene data show CDR1 as SEHNR and CDR2 as FQNEAQ (reference sequence). The germline V and J ends were trimmed by 4 bases and 1 base, with 7 bases remaining between them. CDR3 sequence reads: CASSSQGNTEAFF. The DNA for the CDR3 is TGTGCCAGCAGCTCCCAGGGGAACACTGAAGCTTTCTTT. Filled out from reference TRBV7-9 and TRBJ1-1, the complete variable domain reads DTGVSQNPRHKITKRGQNVTFRCDPISEHNRLYWYRQTLGQGPEFLTYFQNEAQLEKSRLLSDRFSAERPKGSFSTLEIQRTEQGDSAMYLCASSSQGNTEAFFGQGTRLTVV.

The chain is built from TRBV5-6 and TRBJ2-3, with D perhaps matching TRBD2 (5 bases). CDR1 and CDR2 (germline): SGHDT, YYEEEE. The V gene lost 0 bases and the J gene lost 4 bases, with 9 bases spanning the gap. The CDR3 is made up of 14 amino acids. DNA of the CDR3: TGTGCCAGCAGCTTGGGAGACGGGGCAGATACGCAGTATTTT. Its protein is CASSLGDGADTQYF.

The chain couples TRBV5-1 to TRBJ1-6; 7 bases are a match to TRBD1. The CDR3 sequence is 14 residues long. The germline gives CDR1 SGHRS, CDR2 YFSETQ. Trimming removed 2 bases from V and 6 bases from J; junction bases left unmatched: 2. CDR3 sequence (DNA): TGCGCCAGCAGCTTCTCAGGGGGTAATTCACCCCTCCACTTT. Amino acids: CASSFSGGNSPLHF. The full variable domain, completed using reference TRBV5-1 and TRBJ1-6, is KAGVTQTPRYLIKTRGQQVTLSCSPISGHRSVSWYQQTPGQGLQFLFEYFSETQRNKGNFPGRFSGRQFSNSRSEMNVSTLELGDSALYLCASSFSGGNSPLHFGNGTRLTVT.

This chain uses TRBV5-4 with TRBJ2-7; 8 bases are shared with TRBD2. The V gene end was trimmed by 0 bases and the J gene end by 4 bases; junction bases not matched to a gene: 6. Germline CDR1 and CDR2: SGHNT and YYREEE (reference sequence). The CDR3 spans 15 residues. DNA of the CDR3: TGTGCCAGCAGCTTGGGTGGTAGCGGGACGTACGAGCAGTACTTC. Protein sequence: CASSLGGSGTYEQYF.

The chain carries TRBV7-9 and TRBJ2-4; 7 nucleotides match TRBD2. This CDR3 has 14 amino acids. The V gene's germline CDR1 is SEHNR and CDR2 FQNEAQ (reference sequence). V lost 5 bases, J lost 1 base, and 2 bases stayed unmatched. CDR3 coding DNA: TGTGCCAGCAGCCGGGGGGTGGCCAAAAACATTCAGTACTTC. Translated, it gives CASSRGVAKNIQYF.

Notes on this clone: This could be a read error, since a much larger clone is one nucleotide away. This chain's CDR3 is CASSLQGSYEQYF. In DNA, the CDR3 is TGTGCCAGCAGCTTACAGGGATCCTACGAGCAGTACTTC. The chain carries TRBV13 and TRBJ2-7; a possible D gene is TRBD1 (5 bases). Trimming took 2 bases from V and 1 from J, leaving 6 bases between them. From germline, CDR1 is PRHDT and CDR2 FYEKMQ (reference sequence). This CDR3 is 13 amino acids long.

Note on this clone: A read error may account for a junction end that differs from germline. The chain uses TRBV10-1 and TRBJ2-7; a possible D gene is TRBD1 (6 bases). The CDR3 is made up of 11 amino acids. CDR1 is WNHNN, CDR2 SYGVQD, per germline (reference sequence). The CDR3 protein is CASSETRQACF. The CDR3 DNA sequence: TGCGCCAGCAGTGAGACTAGACAGGCCTGCTTC.

This clone was picked up a small number of times. The chain employs TRBV7-9 and TRBJ1-4; TRBD1 aligns across 9 bases. The ends lost 5 bases at V and 6 bases at J; junction bases unmatched: 10. Germline CDR1 SEHNR, CDR2 FQNEAQ (reference sequence). CDR3 length equals 16 residues. The CDR3 nucleotides are TGTGCCAGCAGCCCAATACCGGGACAGGGTTATGAAAAACTGTTTTTT. Its translation: CASSPIPGQGYEKLFF.

This rearrangement joins TRBV6-6 to TRBJ1-5; 10 bases agree with TRBD1. This CDR3 contains 15 residues. Germline assignment: CDR1 MNHNY and CDR2 SVGAGI (reference sequence). Trimming removed 8 bases from V and 6 bases from J; junction bases left unmatched: 10. The CDR3 region has the DNA TGTGCCAGCGGGCGGGACAGGGGTTTCGGTCAGCCCCAGCATTTT. Protein product: CASGRDRGFGQPQHF.

This clone has only a few counts. This chain uses TRBV5-1 with TRBJ1-3; D is undetermined. CDR1 is SGHRS, CDR2 YFSETQ, per germline. The length of the CDR3 is 14 residues. Trimming stripped 0 bases from V and 2 bases from J, with 6 bases between. CDR3 protein: CASSLVGAGNTIYF. The CDR3, as DNA: TGCGCCAGCAGCTTGGTAGGAGCTGGAAACACCATATATTTT.

The chain links TRBV19 to TRBJ2-2; 8 bases agree with TRBD1. There are 16 residues in the CDR3. Germline trimming cut 5 bases from V and 6 bases from J; bases unmatched to any gene: 11. CDR1 is LNHDA and CDR2 is SQIVND in the germline V gene (reference sequence). The CDR3 DNA follows: TGTGCCAGTAGTCCACGGACAGGGCTCGTACCCGGGGAGCTGTTTTTT. Translation gives CASSPRTGLVPGELFF. The entire variable domain, with the rest obtained from reference TRBV19 and TRBJ2-2, is as follows: DGGITQSPKYLFRKEGQNVTLSCEQNLNHDAMYWYRQDPGQGLRLIYYSQIVNDFQKGDIAEGYSVSREKKESFPLTVTSAQKNPTAFYLCASSPRTGLVPGELFFGEGSRLTVL.

The chain combines TRBV14 with TRBJ1-2; 7 bases agree with TRBD1. This CDR3 is built from 13 residues. The ends lost 6 bases at V and 4 bases at J; junction bases unmatched: 5. From germline, CDR1 is SGHDN and CDR2 FVKESK. The CDR3 sequence: CASSLGQSYGYTF. CDR3 sequence (DNA): TGTGCCAGCAGTCTGGGACAGAGCTATGGCTACACCTTC.

The gene calls are TRBV28 and TRBJ1-2; TRBD1 might be the D (5 bases). CDR3 length: 18 amino acids. Germline V gene data show CDR1 as MDHEN and CDR2 as SYDVKM. Trimming shortened V by 1 base and J by 4 bases, and 22 bases separated the two germline ends. The CDR3 coding sequence is TGTGCCAGCAGTTTATCAGGTCGTAGTTCGAGGGGAGGCTATGGCTACACCTTC. Translated, it gives CASSLSGRSSRGGYGYTF.

The chain couples TRBV6-4 to TRBJ1-2, with TRBD1 as a possible D gene (5 bases). The V end lost 4 bases, the J end lost 2 bases, and 11 bases lay between the germline ends. From germline, CDR1 is MRHNA and CDR2 SNTAGT. This CDR3 is 14 amino acids long. Written as DNA, the CDR3 is TGTGCCAGCAGTGCATCGGCAGGGAACTATGGCTACACCTTC. Protein sequence: CASSASAGNYGYTF.